This TCR beta chain was found in a study of tumor-infiltrating lymphocytes in primary liver carcinoma (dated by TCRdb to the late 2010s). Regarding the research as a whole: Of the five patients, three men and two women aged 30 to 69 years, four had hepatocellular carcinoma and one had combined HCC and intrahepatic cholangiocarcinoma. Agilent mRNA microarray profiling was performed on the roughly 25 tumor region samples to relate TCRbeta repertoire diversity to the local molecular phenotype. Across five regions of each liver tumor, along with adjacent normal tissue and blood, the study brought together TCRbeta repertoire sequencing, expression microarrays and whole-exome sequencing. Samples yielded roughly 3.65 to 7.5 million productive TCRbeta reads; read depth did not differ significantly between tissue types. The tumors of the five patients were staged as T1-T3 N0M0, with maximum diameters ranging from roughly 4.2 to 10 cm. A total of approximately 35 specimens from 5 patients underwent TCRbeta repertoire sequencing, comprising 25 or so tumor regions, 5 adjacent noncancerous liver tissues and 5 peripheral blood samples. Repertoires from technical replicates were highly reproducible, with mean shared-clone rates about 0.86 and correlation coefficients above 0.98. What the work shows at the level of the full study, not this receptor alone: Because the samples were bulk and unsorted, CD4+ and CD8+ T cell repertoires could not be compared. Only about 7-24% of top clones were present in all five regions of a tumor, suggesting spatial heterogeneity of tumor-infiltrating T cells. Repertoire overlap was higher between tumor regions (mean about 35%) than tumor-adjacent (approximately 17%) or tumor-blood (about 15%) pairs, consistent with antigen-driven expansion. Only the TCR beta chain was sequenced, so true repertoire diversity is likely underestimated because unpaired alpha chains were not captured. The study included only five patients, and the authors note findings should be validated in a larger study. A significantly larger repertoire fraction was made up by the top 250 clones in tumors than in blood (p = 0.039).

Turning to this clonotype: The antigen it recognizes is unknown. A much larger clone is a single base away; this may be a read error.

A constant-region primer and ProtoScript II reverse transcriptase were used to reverse-transcribe TCRbeta-specific cDNA from approximately 450 ng total RNA. Construction of the TCRbeta libraries relied on three nested rounds of multiplex PCR, following a slightly modified ARM-PCR procedure. Each of the first two PCR rounds ran for about 9 cycles and used multiplex TRBV1-TRBV30 forward primers together with a Cbeta reverse primer. Sample barcodes and Illumina adapters were attached in a final 25-cycle PCR using Deep VentR polymerase. Amplicons of 200-500 bp were gel-purified with a QIAquick gel extraction kit before sequencing. TCRbeta amplicons were sequenced on an Illumina HiSeq 2500 with 250-bp paired-end reads. The authors processed their data as follows. To recover full CDR3 sequences, reads were quality-trimmed using Trimmomatic v0.33 and paired reads were then merged using FLASH v1.2.11. MiGEC v1.2.1b assigned V, D and J germline segments to the rearranged TCRbeta sequences. Clonotype statistics and Shannon-Wiener diversity indices were computed with VDJtools v1.0.0. To reduce sampling bias, subsequent analyses other than the diversity analysis used only the 250 most abundant clonotypes in each sample. In TCRdb, the public reads were trimmed at Q25 with fastp and aligned with MiXCR, with productive beta chains retained. When rows share a CDR3 protein, they turn into one entry using the most common DNA and genes. TCRdb, rather than the study authors, made the V and J calls. This sample gives about 99,000 distinct CDR3 sequences in total; roughly 69% of them show up just once. The ten largest clones represent over 9.5% of the sample.

Total RNA and DNA were co-extracted from approximately 20-30 mg of bulk tissue with the AllPrep DNA/RNA mini kit, without cell sorting. Between November 2015 and March 2016, about five patients in China with histopathologically diagnosed primary liver carcinoma had their tumors surgically resected. Patients had chronic HBV infection and were treatment-naive at sampling. Each tumor was sampled at five spatially separated regions: the superior, inferior, left-lateral and right-lateral poles and the tumor centre. According to histology, viable tumor cells made up more than 80% of every tumor sample. Fresh tumor and adjacent tissue pieces were bisected, with one half stored in RNAlater at -80 degrees C and the other half sent for histology. Per the germline V gene, MDHEN is the CDR1 and SYDVKM is the CDR2. Spanning cysteine to phenylalanine, the CDR3 consists of 16 amino acids. Kept here is only the CDR3 DNA, which spans 48 bases and is read in frame from base 1.

This TCR came from a woman aged 60 to 75 with primary liver carcinoma and hepatitis B virus infection. The specimen sequenced was liver tumor tissue from sampling region 5. The sample's cell subset or site, from its label and the paper: tumor region T5, tumor centre. The sequence joins TRBV28 to TRBJ2-3; tentative D gene TRBD2, with 5 bases matching. At the DNA level, the sequence is TGTGCCGGCAGTTTGTTGAGGCGGGCCCAAGAGTATACGCAGTATTTT. Its amino acids are CAGSLLRRAQEYTQYF.